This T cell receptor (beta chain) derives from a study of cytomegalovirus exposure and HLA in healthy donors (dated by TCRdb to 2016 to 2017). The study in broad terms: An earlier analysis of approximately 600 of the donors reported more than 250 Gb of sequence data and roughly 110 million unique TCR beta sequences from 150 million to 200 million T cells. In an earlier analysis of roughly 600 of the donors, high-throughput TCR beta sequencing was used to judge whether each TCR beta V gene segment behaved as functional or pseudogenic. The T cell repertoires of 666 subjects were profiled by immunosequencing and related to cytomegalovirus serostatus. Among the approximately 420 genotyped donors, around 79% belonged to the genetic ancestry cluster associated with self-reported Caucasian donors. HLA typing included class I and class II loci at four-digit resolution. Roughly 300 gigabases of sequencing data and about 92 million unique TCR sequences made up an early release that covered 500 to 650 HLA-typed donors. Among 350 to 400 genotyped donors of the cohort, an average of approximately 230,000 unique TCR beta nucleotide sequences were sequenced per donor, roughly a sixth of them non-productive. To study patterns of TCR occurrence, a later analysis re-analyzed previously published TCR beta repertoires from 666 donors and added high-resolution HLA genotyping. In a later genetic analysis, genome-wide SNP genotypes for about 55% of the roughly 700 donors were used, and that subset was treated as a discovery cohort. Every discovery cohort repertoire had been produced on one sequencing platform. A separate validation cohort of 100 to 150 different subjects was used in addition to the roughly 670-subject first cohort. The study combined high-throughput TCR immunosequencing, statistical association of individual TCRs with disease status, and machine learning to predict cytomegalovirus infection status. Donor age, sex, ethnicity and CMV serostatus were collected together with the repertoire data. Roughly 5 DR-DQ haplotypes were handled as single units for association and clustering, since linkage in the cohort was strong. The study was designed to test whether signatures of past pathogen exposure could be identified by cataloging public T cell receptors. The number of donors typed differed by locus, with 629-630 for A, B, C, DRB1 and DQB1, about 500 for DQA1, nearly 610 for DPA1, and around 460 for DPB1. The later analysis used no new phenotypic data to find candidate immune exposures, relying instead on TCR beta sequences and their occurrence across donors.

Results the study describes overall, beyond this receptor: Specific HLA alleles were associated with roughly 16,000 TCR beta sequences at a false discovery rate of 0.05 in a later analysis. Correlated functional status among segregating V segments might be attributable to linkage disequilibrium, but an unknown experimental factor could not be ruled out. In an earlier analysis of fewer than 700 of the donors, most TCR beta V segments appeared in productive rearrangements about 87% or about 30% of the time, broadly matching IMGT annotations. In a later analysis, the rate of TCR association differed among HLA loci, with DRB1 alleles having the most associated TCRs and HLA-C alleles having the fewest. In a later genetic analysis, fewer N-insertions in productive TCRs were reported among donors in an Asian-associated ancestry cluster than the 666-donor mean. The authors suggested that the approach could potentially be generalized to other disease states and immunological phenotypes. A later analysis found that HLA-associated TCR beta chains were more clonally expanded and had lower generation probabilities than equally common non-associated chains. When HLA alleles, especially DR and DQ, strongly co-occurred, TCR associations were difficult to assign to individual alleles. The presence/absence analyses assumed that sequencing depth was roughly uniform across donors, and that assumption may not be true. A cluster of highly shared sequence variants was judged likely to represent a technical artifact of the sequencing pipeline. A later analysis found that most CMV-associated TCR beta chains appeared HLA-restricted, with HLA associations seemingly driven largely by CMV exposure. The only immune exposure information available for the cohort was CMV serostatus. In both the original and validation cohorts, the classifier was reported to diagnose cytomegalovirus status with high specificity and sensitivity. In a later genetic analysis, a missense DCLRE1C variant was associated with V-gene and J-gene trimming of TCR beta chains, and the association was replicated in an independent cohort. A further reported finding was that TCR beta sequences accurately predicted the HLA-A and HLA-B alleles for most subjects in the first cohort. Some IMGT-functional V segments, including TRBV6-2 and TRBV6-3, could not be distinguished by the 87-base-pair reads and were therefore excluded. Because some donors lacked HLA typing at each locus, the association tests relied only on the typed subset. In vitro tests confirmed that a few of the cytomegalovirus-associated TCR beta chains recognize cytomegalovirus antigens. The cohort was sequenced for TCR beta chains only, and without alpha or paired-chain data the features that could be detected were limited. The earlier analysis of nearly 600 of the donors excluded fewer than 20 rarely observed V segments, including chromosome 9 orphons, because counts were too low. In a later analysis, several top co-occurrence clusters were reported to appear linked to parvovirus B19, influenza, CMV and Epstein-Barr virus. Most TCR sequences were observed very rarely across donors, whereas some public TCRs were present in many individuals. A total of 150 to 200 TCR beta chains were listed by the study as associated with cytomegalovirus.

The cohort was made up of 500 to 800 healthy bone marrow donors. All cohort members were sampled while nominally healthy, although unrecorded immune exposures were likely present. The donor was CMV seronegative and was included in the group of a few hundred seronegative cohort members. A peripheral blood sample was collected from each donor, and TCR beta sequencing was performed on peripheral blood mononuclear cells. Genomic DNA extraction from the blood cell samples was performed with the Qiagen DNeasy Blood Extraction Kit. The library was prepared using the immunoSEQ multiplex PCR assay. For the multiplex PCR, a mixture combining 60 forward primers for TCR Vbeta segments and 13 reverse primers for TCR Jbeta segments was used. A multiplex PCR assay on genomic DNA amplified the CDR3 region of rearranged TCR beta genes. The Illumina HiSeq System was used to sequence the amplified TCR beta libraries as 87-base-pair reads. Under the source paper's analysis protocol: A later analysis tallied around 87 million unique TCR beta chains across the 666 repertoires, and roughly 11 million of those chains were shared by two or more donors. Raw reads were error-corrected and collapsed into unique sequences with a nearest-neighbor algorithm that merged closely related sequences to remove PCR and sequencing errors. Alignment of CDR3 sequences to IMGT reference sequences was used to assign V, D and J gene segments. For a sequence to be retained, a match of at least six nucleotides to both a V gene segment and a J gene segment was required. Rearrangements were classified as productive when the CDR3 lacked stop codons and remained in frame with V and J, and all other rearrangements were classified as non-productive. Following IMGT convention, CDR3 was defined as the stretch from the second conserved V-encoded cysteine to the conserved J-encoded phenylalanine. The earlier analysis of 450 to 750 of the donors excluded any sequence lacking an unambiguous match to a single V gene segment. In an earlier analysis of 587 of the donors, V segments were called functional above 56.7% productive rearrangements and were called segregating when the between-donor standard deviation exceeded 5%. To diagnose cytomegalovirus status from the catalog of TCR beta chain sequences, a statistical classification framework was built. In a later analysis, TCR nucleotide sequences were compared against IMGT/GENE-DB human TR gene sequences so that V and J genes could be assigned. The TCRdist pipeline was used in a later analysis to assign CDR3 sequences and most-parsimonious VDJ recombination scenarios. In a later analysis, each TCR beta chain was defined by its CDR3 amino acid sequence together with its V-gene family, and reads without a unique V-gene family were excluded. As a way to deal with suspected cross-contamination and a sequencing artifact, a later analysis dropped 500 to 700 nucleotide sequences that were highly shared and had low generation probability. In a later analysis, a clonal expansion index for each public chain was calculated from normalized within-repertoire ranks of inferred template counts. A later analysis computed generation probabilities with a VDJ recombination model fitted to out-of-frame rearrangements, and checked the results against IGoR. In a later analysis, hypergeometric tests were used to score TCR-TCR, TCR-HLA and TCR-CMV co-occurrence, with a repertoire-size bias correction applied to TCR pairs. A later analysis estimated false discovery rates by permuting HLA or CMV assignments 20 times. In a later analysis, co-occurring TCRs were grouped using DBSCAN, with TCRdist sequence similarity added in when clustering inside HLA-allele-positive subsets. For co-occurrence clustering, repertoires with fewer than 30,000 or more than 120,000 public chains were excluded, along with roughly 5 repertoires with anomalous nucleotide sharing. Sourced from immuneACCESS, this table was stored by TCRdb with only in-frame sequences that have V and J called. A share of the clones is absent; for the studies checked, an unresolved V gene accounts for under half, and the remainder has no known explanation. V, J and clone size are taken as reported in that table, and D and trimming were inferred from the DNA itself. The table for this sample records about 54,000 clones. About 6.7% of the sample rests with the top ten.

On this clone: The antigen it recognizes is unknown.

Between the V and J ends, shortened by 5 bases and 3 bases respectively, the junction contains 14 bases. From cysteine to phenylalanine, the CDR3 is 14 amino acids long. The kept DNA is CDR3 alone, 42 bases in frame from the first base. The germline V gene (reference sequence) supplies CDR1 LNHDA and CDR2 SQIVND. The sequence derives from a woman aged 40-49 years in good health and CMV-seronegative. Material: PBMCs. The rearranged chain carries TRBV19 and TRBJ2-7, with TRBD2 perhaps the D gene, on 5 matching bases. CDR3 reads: CASSPLGIFYEQYF. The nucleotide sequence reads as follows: TGTGCCAGTAGTCCTCTCGGGATCTTCTACGAGCAGTACTTC.